Below, 2 T cell receptor beta chains from the same sample are listed, as sequenced in a study of cytomegalovirus exposure and HLA in healthy donors. The data were produced by immunoSEQ multiplex PCR, yet TCRdb's version contains in-frame clones alone and is incomplete. The profile shows some 350,000 clones, around 90% of them singletons. The sample consisted of PBMCs. The receptor source for this set is a woman between 25 and 40 years old in good health and CMV-seropositive.

The chain uses TRBV19 and TRBJ1-5; D ambiguous. Trimming stripped 3 bases from V and 7 bases from J, with 13 bases between. CDR3 size: 14 residues. Per germline, CDR1 LNHDA and CDR2 SQIVND (reference sequence). Here the CDR3 reads CASSILGLGQPQHF. In nucleotides, the CDR3 is TGTGCCAGTAGTATTTTGGGCTTAGGGCAGCCCCAGCATTTT.

This clone came up a few times. The chain is built from TRBV5-4 and TRBJ2-2; possibly TRBD1 for D (6 bases). There are 13 residues in the CDR3. V was pared by 10 bases and J by 1 base, with 11 bases between. The V gene's germline CDR1 is SGHNT and CDR2 YYREEE (reference sequence). This chain's CDR3 is CAGKGQNTGELFF. CDR3 bases: TGTGCCGGAAAGGGACAGAACACCGGGGAGCTGTTTTTT.